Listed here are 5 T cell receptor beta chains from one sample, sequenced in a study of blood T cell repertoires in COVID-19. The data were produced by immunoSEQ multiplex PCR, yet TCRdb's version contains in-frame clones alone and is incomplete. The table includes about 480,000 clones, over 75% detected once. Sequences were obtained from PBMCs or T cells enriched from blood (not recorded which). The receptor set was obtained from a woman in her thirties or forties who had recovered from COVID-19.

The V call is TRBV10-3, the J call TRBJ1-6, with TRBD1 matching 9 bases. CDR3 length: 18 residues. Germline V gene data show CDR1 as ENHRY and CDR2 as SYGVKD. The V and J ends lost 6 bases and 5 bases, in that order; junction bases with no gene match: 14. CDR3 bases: TGTGCCATCAGAGCAATCACGGGACAGGGTAGGGATAATTCACCCCTCCACTTT. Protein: CAIRAITGQGRDNSPLHF.

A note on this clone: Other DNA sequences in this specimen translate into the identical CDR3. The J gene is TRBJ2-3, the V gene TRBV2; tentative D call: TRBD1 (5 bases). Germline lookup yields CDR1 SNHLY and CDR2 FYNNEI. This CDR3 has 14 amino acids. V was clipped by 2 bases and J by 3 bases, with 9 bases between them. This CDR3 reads CASSEQGATDTQYF. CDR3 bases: TGTGCCAGCAGTGAACAGGGTGCGACAGATACGCAGTATTTT.

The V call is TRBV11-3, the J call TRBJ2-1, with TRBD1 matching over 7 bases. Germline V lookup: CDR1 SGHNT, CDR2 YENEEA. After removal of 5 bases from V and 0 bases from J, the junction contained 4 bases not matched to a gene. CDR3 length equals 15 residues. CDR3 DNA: TGTGCCAGCAGCACAGGGGCCCGCTCCTACAATGAGCAGTTCTTC. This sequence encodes CASSTGARSYNEQFF.

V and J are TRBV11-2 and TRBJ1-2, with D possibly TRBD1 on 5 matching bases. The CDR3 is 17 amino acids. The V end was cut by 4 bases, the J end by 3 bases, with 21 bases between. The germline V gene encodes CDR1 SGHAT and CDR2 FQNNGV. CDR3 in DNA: TGTGCCAGCAGCTCCCCCCGACAGTTTAGCCACCACTATGGCTACACCTTC. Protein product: CASSSPRQFSHHYGYTF.

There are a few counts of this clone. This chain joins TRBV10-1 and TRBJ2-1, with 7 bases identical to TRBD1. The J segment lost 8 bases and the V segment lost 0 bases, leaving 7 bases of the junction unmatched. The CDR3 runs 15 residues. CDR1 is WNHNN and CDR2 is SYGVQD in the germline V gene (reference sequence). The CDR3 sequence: CASSESGQFGDEQFF. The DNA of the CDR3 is TGCGCCAGCAGTGAGTCGGGACAGTTTGGTGATGAGCAGTTCTTC.